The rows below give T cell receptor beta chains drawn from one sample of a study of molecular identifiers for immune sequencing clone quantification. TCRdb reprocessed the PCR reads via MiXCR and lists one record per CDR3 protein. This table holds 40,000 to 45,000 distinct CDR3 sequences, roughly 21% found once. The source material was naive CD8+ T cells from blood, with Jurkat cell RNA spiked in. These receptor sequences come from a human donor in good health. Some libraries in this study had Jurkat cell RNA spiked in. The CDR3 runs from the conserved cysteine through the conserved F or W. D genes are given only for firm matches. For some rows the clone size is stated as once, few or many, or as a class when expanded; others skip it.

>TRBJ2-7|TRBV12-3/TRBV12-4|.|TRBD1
TGTACCAGCAGTTCCGGCAGGGGGTACGTGCAGTACTTC
CTSSSGRGYVQYF
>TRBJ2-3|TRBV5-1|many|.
TGCGCCAGCAGCTTGACTGGAGATCCAGATACGCAGTATTTT
CASSLTGDPDTQYF
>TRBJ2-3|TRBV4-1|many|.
TGCGCCAGCAGCCAAGTCCCGACCCTCGCTAGCACAGATACGCAGTATTTT
CASSQVPTLASTDTQYF
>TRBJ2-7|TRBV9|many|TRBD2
TGTGCCAGCAGCGTATCTAGCGGGACTGTCTACGAGCAGTACTTC
CASSVSSGTVYEQYF
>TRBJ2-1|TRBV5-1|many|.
TGCGCCAGCAGCTTGGAACTAGCCTGGGAGCAGTTCTTC
CASSLELAWEQFF
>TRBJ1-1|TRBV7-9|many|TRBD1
TGTGCCAGCAGCTTAGCGCTAGGGGGCCTTGGCACTGAAGCTTTCTTT
CASSLALGGLGTEAFF
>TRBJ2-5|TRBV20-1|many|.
TGCAGTGCTAGAGGGGTACACCCCCAAGAGACCCAGTACTTC
CSARGVHPQETQYF
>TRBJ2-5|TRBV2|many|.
TGTGCCAGCAACCGGGATCCTACGGAGACCCAGTACTTC
CASNRDPTETQYF
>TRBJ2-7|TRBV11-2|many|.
TGTGCCAGCACCCCCTTCAGGGAGATAACCTACGAGCAGTACTTC
CASTPFREITYEQYF
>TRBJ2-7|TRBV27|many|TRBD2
TGTGCCAGCAGGCGACTAGCGGGTCTCTACGAGCAGTACTTC
CASRRLAGLYEQYF
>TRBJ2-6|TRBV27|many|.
TGTGCCAGCAGTTTAATATATAGGGGGAGGACTGGGGCCAACGTCCTGACTTTC
CASSLIYRGRTGANVLTF
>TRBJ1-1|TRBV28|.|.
TGTGCCAGCAGTTTTTCAGCGGGGGCTGAAGCTTTCTTT
CASSFSAGAEAFF
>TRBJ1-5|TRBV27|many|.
TGTGCCAGCAGTTTAACCGCAACCCAGCCCCAGCATTTT
CASSLTATQPQHF